The rows below give T cell receptor beta chains drawn from one sample of a study of T-cell reconstitution after alpha-beta-depleted transplantation in children. TCRdb passed the PCR reads through MiXCR, listing each CDR3 protein once. This table has 140,000 or so distinct CDR3 sequences, about 8.8% appearing once. Sequenced material: PBMCs, mostly from graft donor cells, taken 180 days after TCRalphabeta/CD19-depleted stem cell transplant. The receptor set was obtained from a female patient aged 2-9 years who had a stem cell transplant for congenital amegakaryocytic thrombocytopenia, so the T cells may come from the graft donor. The CDR3 runs from the conserved cysteine through the conserved F or W. A D gene is named only where the DNA matches it firmly. Size is omitted from some rows. Given values are once, few, many or a class for expanded clones.

v_gene,j_gene,abundance,d_gene,CDR3aa,CDR3nt
TRBV6-2/TRBV6-3,TRBJ1-5,many,-,CASSQGPYSNQPQHF,TGTGCCAGCAGCCAGGGACCTTATAGCAATCAGCCCCAGCATTTT
TRBV12-3/TRBV12-4,TRBJ2-1,many,TRBD1,CASSPTPTGYNEQFF,TGTGCCAGCAGCCCGACCCCGACAGGGTATAATGAGCAGTTCTTC
TRBV7-2,TRBJ2-7,-,-,CASSFWHRSDYEQYF,TGTGCCAGCAGCTTTTGGCACAGGAGCGACTACGAGCAGTACTTC
TRBV20-1,TRBJ2-7,many,-,CSAPLYAETLTYEQYF,TGCAGTGCCCCCTTGTATGCGGAGACCCTCACCTACGAGCAGTACTTC
TRBV5-1,TRBJ2-3,many,TRBD2,CASSSRLAGVTDTQYF,TGCGCCAGCAGCTCCCGGCTAGCGGGAGTTACAGATACGCAGTATTTT
TRBV12-3/TRBV12-4,TRBJ2-2,many,-,CASSLVVPGGELFF,TGTGCCAGCAGTTTAGTCGTCCCCGGCGGGGAGCTGTTTTTT
TRBV20-1,TRBJ2-3,many,TRBD2,CSATTSGMVADTQYF,TGCAGTGCCACGACTAGCGGGATGGTCGCAGATACGCAGTATTTT
TRBV20-1,TRBJ2-7,-,-,CSASGGKDEQYF,TGCAGTGCTAGTGGAGGGAAGGACGAGCAGTACTTC
TRBV20-1,TRBJ2-3,few,-,CSARGAFGRTDTQYF,TGCAGTGCTAGAGGGGCTTTTGGTCGCACAGATACGCAGTATTTT
TRBV7-9,TRBJ1-2,many,-,CASSLVGNRHPYGYTF,TGTGCCAGCAGCTTAGTCGGGAACCGCCACCCCTATGGCTACACCTTC
TRBV7-9,TRBJ1-4,many,-,CASSRGAGEKLFF,TGTGCCAGCAGCCGGGGGGCCGGAGAAAAACTGTTTTTT
TRBV9,TRBJ2-5,many,TRBD2,CASSVTSGRHQETQYF,TGTGCCAGCAGCGTTACTAGCGGGAGGCATCAAGAGACCCAGTACTTC
TRBV20-1,TRBJ1-1,-,-,CSAFRTETLNTEAFF,TGCAGTGCTTTTAGGACTGAGACTCTGAACACTGAAGCTTTCTTT
TRBV27,TRBJ2-1,-,TRBD2,CASSSLAGGSYNEHFF,TGTGCCAGCAGTTCACTAGCGGGGGGCTCCTACAATGAGCATTTCTTC
TRBV6-5,TRBJ2-7,few,-,CASSYGPRGVSYEQYF,TGTGCCAGCAGTTACGGTCCCCGCGGGGTCTCCTACGAGCAGTACTTC
TRBV5-1,TRBJ2-3,many,-,CASSLAFKGRTDTQYF,TGCGCCAGCAGCTTGGCCTTTAAGGGTCGCACAGATACGCAGTATTTT
TRBV18,TRBJ2-5,few,TRBD1,CASSRTGGKTQYF,TGTGCCAGCTCACGAACAGGGGGCAAGACCCAGTACTTC
TRBV6-1,TRBJ2-7,many,-,CASSPKAGPYEQYF,TGTGCCAGCAGCCCTAAGGCGGGACCCTACGAGCAGTACTTC
TRBV7-2,TRBJ2-7,many,-,CASSLFQGTGEQYF,TGTGCCAGCAGCTTATTTCAGGGGACGGGCGAGCAGTACTTC
TRBV7-8,TRBJ2-7,many,-,CASSLGTFEDEQYF,TGTGCCAGCAGCTTAGGAACGTTCGAAGACGAGCAGTACTTC
TRBV20-1,TRBJ2-1,many,-,CSAREYNEQFF,TGCAGTGCTAGAGAGTACAATGAGCAGTTCTTC
TRBV29-1,TRBJ2-3,many,-,CSVALSLADSTDTQYF,TGCAGCGTTGCGCTGTCCCTAGCTGATTCCACAGATACGCAGTATTTT
TRBV19,TRBJ1-5,many,-,CATERGAGNQPQHF,TGTGCCACCGAGAGAGGGGCAGGGAATCAGCCCCAGCATTTT
TRBV10-3,TRBJ1-4,few,-,CAISDMDNNEKLFF,TGTGCCATCAGTGATATGGACAATAATGAAAAACTGTTTTTT
TRBV15,TRBJ1-2,many,-,CATSRRDIYGYTF,TGTGCCACCAGCAGAAGGGACATCTATGGCTACACCTTC
TRBV5-6,TRBJ2-1,-,-,CASSPLEGGWYNEQFF,TGTGCCAGCAGCCCCTTGGAGGGGGGGTGGTACAATGAGCAGTTCTTC
TRBV7-2,TRBJ1-2,many,-,CASSLARGSYGYTF,TGTGCCAGCAGCTTAGCGCGGGGGAGCTATGGCTACACCTTC
TRBV5-6,TRBJ1-5,many,-,CASSLGSSGSDSNQPQHF,TGTGCCAGCAGCTTGGGAAGTTCCGGGAGTGATAGCAATCAGCCCCAGCATTTT
TRBV11-2,TRBJ1-2,many,-,CASSLDHQANYGYTF,TGTGCCAGCAGCTTAGATCACCAGGCCAACTATGGCTACACCTTC
TRBV29-1,TRBJ2-2,-,TRBD2,CSVEDRLAENTGELFF,TGCAGCGTTGAAGATAGACTAGCGGAAAACACCGGGGAGCTGTTTTTT
TRBV24-1,TRBJ2-1,many,TRBD2,CATSGLAGGSLANEQFF,TGTGCCACCAGTGGATTAGCGGGAGGGAGCTTGGCCAATGAGCAGTTCTTC
TRBV12-3/TRBV12-4,TRBJ1-2,many,-,CASSLGSLNYGYTF,TGTGCCAGCAGTTTGGGCAGTCTTAACTATGGCTACACCTTC
TRBV2,TRBJ1-2,-,-,CASRAPGQPWCTF,TGTGCCAGCAGGGCGCCCGGACAGCCGTGGTGCACCTTC
TRBV3-1,TRBJ1-6,few,-,CASSQWVAGGNSPLHF,TGTGCCAGCAGCCAATGGGTGGCGGGGGGTAATTCACCCCTCCACTTT
TRBV7-6,TRBJ2-1,many,-,CASSSRLVRGPNEQFF,TGTGCCAGCAGCTCACGACTGGTCCGAGGCCCCAATGAGCAGTTCTTC
TRBV27,TRBJ2-2,few,-,CATTAGGRTGELFF,TGTGCGACCACCGCCGGGGGCAGGACCGGGGAGCTGTTTTTT
TRBV12-3/TRBV12-4,TRBJ2-3,many,-,CASSIRRANTDTQYF,TGTGCCAGCAGTATAAGGAGGGCTAACACAGATACGCAGTATTTT
TRBV10-3,TRBJ1-4,-,-,CAISEHRENEKLFF,TGTGCCATCAGTGAACACAGGGAAAATGAAAAACTGTTTTTT
TRBV7-9,TRBJ2-5,many,-,CASSRDRIQETQYF,TGTGCCAGCAGCCGAGACAGAATCCAAGAGACCCAGTACTTC
TRBV20-1,TRBJ1-1,many,-,CSARVFDHTEAFF,TGCAGTGCTAGAGTATTCGACCACACTGAAGCTTTCTTT
TRBV5-1,TRBJ1-4,many,TRBD1,CASSPAGTGTGDEKLFF,TGCGCCAGCAGCCCGGCGGGCACAGGGACAGGGGATGAAAAACTGTTTTTT